This TCR beta chain was identified during a study of T-cell memory formation after mild COVID-19. Study as a whole: Largely, TCR clusters stayed within a single donor. General study points: Balance between CD4 and CD8 was seen in clones contracting day 15 to 85, and a CD4+ lean was seen in later expanders.

To note about this clonotype: The target antigen is unknown.

CDR3 length equals 18 residues. Trimming took off 3 bases at V and 1 base at J, with 19 bases between the two ends. CDR1 and CDR2 from the germline V gene are KGHDR and SFDVKD. TCRdb reprocessed the 5' RACE reads with MiXCR, giving one entry per CDR3 protein. The data contain 390,000 or so distinct CDR3 sequences, 15% to 20% of them singletons. The sequence came from a man between 18 and 35 years old who had mild COVID-19 (a few samples of this study predate the infection). Cell type and time point are not known. Material for sequencing was PBMCs or a T cell subset sorted from them (not recorded which). The chain recombines TRBV24-1 with TRBJ2-3; D is possibly TRBD2 (5 bases). CDR3 bases: TGTGCCACCAGTGATCCGGAGGACGGACCGACGGGCACAGATACGCAGTATTTT. It specifies CATSDPEDGPTGTDTQYF.